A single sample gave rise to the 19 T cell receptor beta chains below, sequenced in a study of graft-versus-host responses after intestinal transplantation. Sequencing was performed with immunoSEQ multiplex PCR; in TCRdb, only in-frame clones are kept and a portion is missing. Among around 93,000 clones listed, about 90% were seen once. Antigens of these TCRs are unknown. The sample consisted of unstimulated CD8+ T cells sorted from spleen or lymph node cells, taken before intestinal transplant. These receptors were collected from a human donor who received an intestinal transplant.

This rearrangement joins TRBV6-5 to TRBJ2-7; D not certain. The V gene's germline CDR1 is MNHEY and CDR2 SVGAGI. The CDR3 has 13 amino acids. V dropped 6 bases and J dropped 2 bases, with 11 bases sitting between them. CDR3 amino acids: CASRSELAYEQYF. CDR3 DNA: TGTGCCAGCAGGTCGGAGTTAGCCTACGAGCAGTACTTC.

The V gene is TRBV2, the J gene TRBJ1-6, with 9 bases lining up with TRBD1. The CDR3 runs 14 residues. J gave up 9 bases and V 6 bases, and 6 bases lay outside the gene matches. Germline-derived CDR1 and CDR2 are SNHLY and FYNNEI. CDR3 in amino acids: CASSPGQGISPLHF. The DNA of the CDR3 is TGTGCCAGCAGCCCCGGACAGGGGATTTCACCCCTCCACTTT.

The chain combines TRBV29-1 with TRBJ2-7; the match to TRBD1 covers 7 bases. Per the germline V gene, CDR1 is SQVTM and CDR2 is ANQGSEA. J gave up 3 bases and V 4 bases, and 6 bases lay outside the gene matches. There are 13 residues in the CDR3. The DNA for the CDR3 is TGCAGCGTTGTGCCGGGACAGAGCTACGAGCAGTACTTC. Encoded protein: CSVVPGQSYEQYF.

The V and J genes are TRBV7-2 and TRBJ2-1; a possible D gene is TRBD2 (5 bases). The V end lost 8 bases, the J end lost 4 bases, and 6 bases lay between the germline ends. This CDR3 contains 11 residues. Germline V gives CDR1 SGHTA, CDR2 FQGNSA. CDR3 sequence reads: CASGEYNEQFF. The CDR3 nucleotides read TGTGCCAGCGGGGAGTACAATGAGCAGTTCTTC. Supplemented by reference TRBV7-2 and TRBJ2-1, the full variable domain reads GAGVSQSPSNKVTEKGKDVELRCDPISGHTALYWYRQSLGQGLEFLIYFQGNSAPDKSGLPSDRFSAERTGGSVSTLTIQRTQQEDSAVYLCASGEYNEQFFGPGTRLTVL.

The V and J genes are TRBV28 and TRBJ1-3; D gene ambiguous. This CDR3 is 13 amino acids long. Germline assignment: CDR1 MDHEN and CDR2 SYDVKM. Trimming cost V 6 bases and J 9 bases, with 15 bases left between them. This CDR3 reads CASSSLLRGTIYF. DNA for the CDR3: TGTGCCAGCAGCTCCCTTTTGCGAGGCACCATATATTTT.

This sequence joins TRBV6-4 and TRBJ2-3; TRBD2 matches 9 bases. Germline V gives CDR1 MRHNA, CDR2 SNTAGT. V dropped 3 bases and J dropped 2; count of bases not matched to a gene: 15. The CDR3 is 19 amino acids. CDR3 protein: CASSETGEVAGAFTDTQYF. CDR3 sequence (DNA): TGTGCCAGCAGTGAGACAGGTGAAGTAGCGGGAGCATTCACAGATACGCAGTATTTT.

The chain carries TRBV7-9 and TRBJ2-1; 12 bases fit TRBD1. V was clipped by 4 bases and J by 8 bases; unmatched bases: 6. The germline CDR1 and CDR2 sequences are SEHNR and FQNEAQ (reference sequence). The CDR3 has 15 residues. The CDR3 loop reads CASSSRDRGLYEQFF. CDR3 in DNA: TGTGCCAGCAGCTCCCGGGACAGGGGGCTTTATGAGCAGTTCTTC. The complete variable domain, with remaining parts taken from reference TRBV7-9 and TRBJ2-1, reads DTGVSQNPRHKITKRGQNVTFRCDPISEHNRLYWYRQTLGQGPEFLTYFQNEAQLEKSRLLSDRFSAERPKGSFSTLEIQRTEQGDSAMYLCASSSRDRGLYEQFFGPGTRLTVL.

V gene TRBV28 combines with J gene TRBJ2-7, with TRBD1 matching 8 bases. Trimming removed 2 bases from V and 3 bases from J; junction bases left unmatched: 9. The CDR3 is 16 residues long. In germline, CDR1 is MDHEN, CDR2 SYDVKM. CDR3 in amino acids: CASSLISGTGGYEQYF. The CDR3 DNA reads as TGTGCCAGCAGTTTAATCTCCGGGACAGGAGGCTACGAGCAGTACTTC.

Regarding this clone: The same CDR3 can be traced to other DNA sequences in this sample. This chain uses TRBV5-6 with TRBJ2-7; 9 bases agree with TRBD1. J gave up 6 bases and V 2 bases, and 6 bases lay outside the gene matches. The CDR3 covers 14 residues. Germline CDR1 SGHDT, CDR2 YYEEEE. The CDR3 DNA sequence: TGTGCCAGCAGCTTTGGGACAGGGAGTATCGAGCAGTACTTC. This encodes CASSFGTGSIEQYF.

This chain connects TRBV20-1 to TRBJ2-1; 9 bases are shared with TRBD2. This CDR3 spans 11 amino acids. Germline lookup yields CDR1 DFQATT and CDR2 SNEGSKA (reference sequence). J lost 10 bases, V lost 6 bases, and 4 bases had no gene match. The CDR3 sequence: CSARLAVEQFF. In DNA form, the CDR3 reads TGCAGTGCACGACTAGCGGTGGAGCAGTTCTTC.

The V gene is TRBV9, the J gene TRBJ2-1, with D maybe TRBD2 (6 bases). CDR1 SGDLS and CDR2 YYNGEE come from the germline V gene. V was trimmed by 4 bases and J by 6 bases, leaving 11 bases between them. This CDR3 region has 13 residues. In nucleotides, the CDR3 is TGTGCCAGCAGCCTCACTAGCCCCAATGAGCAGTTCTTC. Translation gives CASSLTSPNEQFF.

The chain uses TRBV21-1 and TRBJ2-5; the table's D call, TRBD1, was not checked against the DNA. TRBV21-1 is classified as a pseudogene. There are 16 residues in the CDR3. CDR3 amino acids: CASSAGTGGVQETQYF. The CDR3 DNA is TGTGCCAGCAGCGCAGGGACAGGGGGTGTCCAAGAGACCCAGTACTTC.

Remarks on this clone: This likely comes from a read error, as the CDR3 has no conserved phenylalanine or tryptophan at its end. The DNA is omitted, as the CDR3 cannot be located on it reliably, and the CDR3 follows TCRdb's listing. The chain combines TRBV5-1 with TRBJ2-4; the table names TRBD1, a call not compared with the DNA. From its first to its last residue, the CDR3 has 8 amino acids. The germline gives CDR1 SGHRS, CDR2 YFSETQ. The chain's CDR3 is CASSRTAL.

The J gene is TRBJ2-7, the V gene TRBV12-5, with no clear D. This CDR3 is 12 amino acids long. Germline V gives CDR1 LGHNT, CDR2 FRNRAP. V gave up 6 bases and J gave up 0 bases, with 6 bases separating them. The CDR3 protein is CASGLSSYEQYF. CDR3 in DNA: TGTGCTAGTGGCCTAAGCTCCTACGAGCAGTACTTC.

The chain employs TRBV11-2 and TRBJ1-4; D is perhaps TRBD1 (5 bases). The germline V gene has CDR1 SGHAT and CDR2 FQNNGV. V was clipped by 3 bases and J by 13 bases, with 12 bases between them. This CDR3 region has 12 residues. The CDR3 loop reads CASSLGPGGLFF. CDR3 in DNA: TGTGCCAGCAGCTTGGGACCCGGGGGACTGTTTTTT.

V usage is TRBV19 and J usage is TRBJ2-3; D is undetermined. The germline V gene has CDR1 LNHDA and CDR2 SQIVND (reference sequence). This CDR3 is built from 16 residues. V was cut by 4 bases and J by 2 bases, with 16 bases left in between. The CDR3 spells CASSTRTTSTTDTQYF. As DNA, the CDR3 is TGTGCCAGTAGTACCCGGACCACCTCGACCACAGATACGCAGTATTTT.

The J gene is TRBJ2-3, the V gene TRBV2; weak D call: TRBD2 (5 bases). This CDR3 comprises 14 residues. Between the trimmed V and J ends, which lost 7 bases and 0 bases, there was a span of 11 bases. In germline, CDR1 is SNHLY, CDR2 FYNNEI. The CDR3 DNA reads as TGTGCCAGCATGAGAGCGGATAGCACAGATACGCAGTATTTT. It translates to CASMRADSTDTQYF.

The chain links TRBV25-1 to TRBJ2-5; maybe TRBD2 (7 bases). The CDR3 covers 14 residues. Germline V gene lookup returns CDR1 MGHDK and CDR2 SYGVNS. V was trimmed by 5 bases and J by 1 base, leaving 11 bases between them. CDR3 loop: CASSTRGGQETQYF. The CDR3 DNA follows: TGTGCCAGCAGTACTAGGGGGGGCCAAGAGACCCAGTACTTC.

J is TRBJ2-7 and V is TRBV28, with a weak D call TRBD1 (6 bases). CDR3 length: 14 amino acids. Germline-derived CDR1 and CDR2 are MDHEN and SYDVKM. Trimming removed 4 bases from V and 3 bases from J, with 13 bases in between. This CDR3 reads CASSWEGGFYEQYF. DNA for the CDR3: TGTGCCAGCAGTTGGGAAGGGGGATTCTACGAGCAGTACTTC.